This entry concerns a single TCR beta chain. What it recognizes is unknown. The data were obtained in a study of T cell repertoires in cytomegalovirus infection. Turning to the study itself: HLA-B-restricted CMV epitopes that are well studied were used alongside recently identified HLA-C-restricted ones. Indicated by public TCR beta signatures were CMV infection and matching HLA type.

The V gene end was trimmed by 5 bases and the J gene end by 10 bases; junction bases not matched to a gene: 7. CDR3 size: 12 residues. TCRdb analysed the reads with MiXCR anew, one entry per CDR3 protein. The sample lists 640,000 or so distinct CDR3 sequences; roughly 33% were seen once. This TCR came from a human donor in good health (CMV status not recorded). Some clones in this sample may be carry-over from other donors' samples. V and J are TRBV12-3 or TRBV12-4 and TRBJ1-1, with TRBD1 matching 7 bases. Sequencing used cultured PBMCs, obtained from culture after CMV antigen stimulation. CDR3 coding DNA: TGTGCCAGCAGTCCCCTGCAGGGGGTAGCTTTCTTT. Protein: CASSPLQGVAFF.